This is a list of T cell receptor beta chains from one sample in a study of T cell clones after liver transplantation. Assay used: immunoSEQ multiplex PCR; TCRdb lists only in-frame clones, some missing. The table lists fewer than 50,000 clones, around 84% of them singletons, with less than 2.5% in the top ten. The sample consisted of CD4+ T cells from blood, taken 24 months after liver transplant. Receptors were obtained from a human patient who received a liver transplant. Part of the T cells may come from the graft donor. Each CDR3 is given with its conserved first and last residue. The order of the fields is clone size, J gene, D gene, V gene, CDR3 protein, CDR3 DNA. D genes are given only for firm matches. Not every row has a clone size; where given, it reads once, few, many or a size class.

.	TRBJ1-4	TRBD1	TRBV5-1	CASSLETGGTANEKLFF	TGCGCCAGCAGCTTAGAAACAGGGGGAACGGCTAATGAAAAACTGTTTTTT
.	TRBJ1-2	.	TRBV28	CASSSPASPNYGYTF	TGTGCCAGCAGTTCCCCGGCCTCGCCTAACTATGGCTACACCTTC
.	TRBJ2-1	.	TRBV9	CASSVGPEQFF	TGTGCCAGCAGCGTAGGGCCCGAGCAGTTCTTC
.	TRBJ2-1	.	TRBV4-1	CASSQAGREYEQFF	TGCGCCAGCAGCCAAGCCGGGAGAGAATATGAGCAGTTCTTC
.	TRBJ1-4	.	TRBV7-8	CASSYGGREDEKLFF	TGTGCCAGCAGCTACGGGGGGAGGGAGGATGAAAAACTGTTTTTT
.	TRBJ1-5	.	TRBV15	CATSSDQFSNQPQHF	TGTGCCACCAGCAGTGACCAGTTTAGCAATCAGCCCCAGCATTTT
few	TRBJ2-1	TRBD2	TRBV14	CASSPGLAGFNEQFF	TGTGCCAGCAGCCCGGGACTAGCGGGCTTTAATGAGCAGTTCTTC
.	TRBJ1-2	.	TRBV5-4	CASSLPGRDGYTF	TGTGCCAGCAGCTTGCCAGGGCGGGATGGCTACACCTTC
.	TRBJ2-2	.	TRBV7-2	CASSLSGAETGELFF	TGTGCCAGCAGCTTATCAGGGGCCGAGACCGGGGAGCTGTTTTTT
once	TRBJ1-1	.	TRBV2	CASSGMGVEAFF	TGTGCCAGCAGTGGAATGGGAGTTGAAGCTTTCTTT
.	TRBJ1-1	.	TRBV25-1	CASSVHTEAFF	TGTGCCAGCAGTGTCCACACTGAAGCTTTCTTT
.	TRBJ2-7	.	TRBV25-1	CASSELGGYEQYF	TGTGCCAGCAGTGAATTGGGGGGCTACGAGCAGTACTTC
.	TRBJ2-1	TRBD2	TRBV25-1	CASSVSRTSLFF	TGTGCCAGCAGTGTCAGCAGGACTAGCTTGTTCTTC
.	TRBJ1-3	.	TRBV6-6	CASTTRRVLDTIYF	TGTGCCAGCACGACACGCAGGGTATTGGACACCATATATTTT
once	TRBJ2-7	.	TRBV7-3	CASSLGATRGEQYF	TGTGCCAGCAGCTTAGGGGCCACCAGGGGCGAGCAGTACTTC
.	TRBJ1-1	.	TRBV5-4	CASSLTMNTEAFF	TGTGCCAGCAGCTTGACTATGAACACTGAAGCTTTCTTT
.	TRBJ2-7	.	TRBV10-3	CAISDRGTNLYEQYF	TGTGCCATCAGTGACCGCGGGACAAATCTCTACGAGCAGTACTTC
.	TRBJ1-4	.	TRBV7-9	CASSKNPTNEKLFF	TGTGCCAGCAGTAAAAACCCAACTAATGAAAAACTGTTTTTT
once	TRBJ1-2	.	TRBV9	CASSPWDYGYTF	TGTGCCAGCAGCCCCTGGGACTATGGCTACACCTTC
.	TRBJ2-2	TRBD1	TRBV14	CASSQPGPLTPGGLFF	TGTGCCAGCAGCCAACCGGGACCCTTAACTCCAGGGGGGCTGTTTTTT
.	TRBJ1-3	TRBD1	TRBV6-5	CASSYSPGQNTIYF	TGTGCCAGCAGTTACTCCCCGGGACAGAACACCATATATTTT
once	TRBJ2-1	.	TRBV10-3	CAISESPKDEQFF	TGTGCCATCAGTGAGTCCCCTAAAGATGAGCAGTTCTTC
.	TRBJ1-1	.	TRBV7-2	CASSRFTENTEAFF	TGTGCCAGCAGCCGGTTTACAGAGAACACTGAAGCTTTCTTT
.	TRBJ2-4	.	TRBV2	CASSNQGFSPIQYF	TGTGCCAGCAGTAACCAGGGGTTTTCTCCCATTCAGTACTTC
.	TRBJ2-1	.	TRBV15	CATSRGVNEQFF	TGTGCCACCAGCAGAGGTGTTAATGAGCAGTTCTTC
.	TRBJ1-5	TRBD1	TRBV16	CASARTGNNQPQHF	TGTGCCAGCGCGCGGACAGGGAACAATCAGCCCCAGCATTTT
.	TRBJ2-2	.	TRBV30	CAWSVGSKPTPGELFF	TGTGCCTGGAGTGTGGGTAGCAAACCCACCCCCGGGGAGCTGTTTTTT
.	TRBJ1-3	.	TRBV7-9	CASSLDGRSGNTIYF	TGTGCCAGCAGCTTAGATGGCCGCTCTGGAAACACCATATATTTT
.	TRBJ2-3	.	TRBV7-2	CASSLGGTDTQYF	TGTGCCAGCAGCTTAGGGGGCACAGATACGCAGTATTTT
.	TRBJ2-1	.	TRBV29-1	CSQQGVKHNEQFF	TGCAGCCAGCAAGGGGTTAAACACAATGAGCAGTTCTTC
once	TRBJ1-1	.	TRBV10-3	CAISESFGGTEAFF	TGTGCCATCAGTGAGTCATTCGGGGGGACTGAAGCTTTCTTT
once	TRBJ1-1	.	TRBV18	CASSSDPAGMNTEAFF	TGTGCCAGCTCATCCGACCCGGCAGGGATGAACACTGAAGCTTTCTTT
.	TRBJ1-1	.	TRBV4-1	CASSQDNWGGITEAFF	TGCGCCAGCAGCCAAGATAATTGGGGTGGGATCACTGAAGCTTTCTTT
.	TRBJ1-1	.	TRBV14	CASSLLIMNTEAFF	TGTGCCAGCAGCCTTTTGATTATGAACACTGAAGCTTTCTTT
few	TRBJ1-2	TRBD1	TRBV29-1	CSVDDRATHGYTF	TGCAGCGTGGACGACAGGGCCACGCATGGCTACACCTTC
.	TRBJ1-5	.	TRBV19	CASSRGGRSSNQPQHF	TGTGCCAGTAGTCGCGGGGGGCGATCGAGCAATCAGCCCCAGCATTTT
.	TRBJ2-7	TRBD1	TRBV6-6	CASSGTDRGSYEQYF	TGTGCCAGCAGTGGAACTGACAGGGGTTCCTACGAGCAGTACTTC
.	TRBJ2-4	.	TRBV4-1	CASSHHRTELAKNIQYF	TGCGCCAGCAGCCACCACAGGACAGAACTAGCCAAAAACATTCAGTACTTC
.	TRBJ1-1	.	TRBV11-1	CASSLAPGMETEAFF	TGTGCCAGCAGCCTCGCCCCAGGGATGGAGACTGAAGCTTTCTTT
.	TRBJ2-7	.	TRBV30	CAWGVLSEQYF	TGTGCCTGGGGGGTTCTGTCCGAGCAGTACTTC
.	TRBJ1-1	.	TRBV4-1	CASSQGRSGDTEAFF	TGCGCCAGCAGCCAAGGCCGGTCAGGGGACACTGAAGCTTTCTTT
.	TRBJ2-7	.	TRBV5-1	CASSPAGTPSYEQYF	TGCGCCAGCAGCCCAGCCGGGACACCCTCCTACGAGCAGTACTTC
.	TRBJ1-6	.	TRBV27	CASSRQKGRHSSSYNSPLHF	TGTGCCAGCAGCCGACAAAAGGGGCGTCATTCGAGCTCCTATAATTCACCCCTCCACTTT
.	TRBJ2-2	.	TRBV6-1	CASSEAAVGELFF	TGTGCCAGCAGTGAAGCGGCCGTGGGGGAGCTGTTTTTT
.	TRBJ1-5	.	TRBV7-2	CASSLDRAPYQPQHF	TGTGCCAGCAGCTTAGACAGGGCTCCCTATCAGCCCCAGCATTTT
.	TRBJ1-6	.	TRBV14	CASSLSHGSRLASPLHF	TGTGCCAGCAGCCTTAGTCACGGGTCCAGACTGGCTTCACCCCTCCACTTT
.	TRBJ2-7	.	TRBV5-1	CASGRAEPGGEQYF	TGCGCCAGCGGCCGGGCGGAACCAGGGGGGGAGCAGTACTTC
.	TRBJ2-7	TRBD1	TRBV28	CVGPGEHKRDSQFYEQYF	TGTGTCGGACCAGGGGAGCATAAACGGGACAGCCAATTCTACGAGCAGTACTTC
.	TRBJ2-7	.	TRBV5-1	CASSLAGTVSYEQYF	TGCGCCAGCAGCTTGGCCGGGACGGTTTCCTACGAGCAGTACTTC